The rows below give T cell receptor beta chains drawn from one sample of a study of blood T cell repertoires in COVID-19. The assay was immunoSEQ multiplex PCR, and TCRdb's table has in-frame clones only and misses some. The sample gives roughly 400,000 clones, about 89% of which show up once; roughly 2.1% is in the top ten. The specimen sequenced was peripheral blood. The origin of the receptors is a woman aged 60-75 years with COVID-19, enrolled during active disease. Each CDR3 is given with its conserved first and last residue. The order of the fields is D gene, clone size, J gene, V gene, CDR3 protein, CDR3 DNA. The D gene is left open where the match is weak. Part of the rows lack a size; the others show once, few, many or a class for expanded clones.

.	once	TRBJ2-7	TRBV15	CATSVSFGGSSSYEQYF	TGTGCCACCAGCGTAAGTTTTGGGGGCTCCAGCTCCTACGAGCAGTACTTC
TRBD2	.	TRBJ2-1	TRBV12-5	CASGVTGTRPAGEQFF	TGTGCTAGTGGTGTGACCGGGACTAGGCCTGCGGGGGAGCAGTTCTTC
TRBD1	.	TRBJ1-6	TRBV27	CASSPTGYNSPLHF	TGTGCCAGCAGCCCGACAGGGTACAATTCACCCCTCCACTTT
TRBD1	.	TRBJ2-7	TRBV5-1	CASSSIPGQGDYEQYF	TGCGCCAGCAGCTCTATACCGGGACAGGGGGATTACGAGCAGTACTTC
TRBD1	.	TRBJ2-7	TRBV5-4	CASSSSTGTIYEQYF	TGTGCCAGCAGCTCCTCGACAGGGACGATATACGAGCAGTACTTC
.	.	TRBJ2-5	TRBV7-3	CASSPSEGGRETQYF	TGTGCCAGCAGCCCTAGCGAGGGGGGGCGTGAGACCCAGTACTTC
.	.	TRBJ2-4	TRBV5-6	CASSLVSVAKNIQYF	TGTGCCAGCAGCTTGGTCAGCGTCGCCAAAAACATTCAGTACTTC
.	.	TRBJ2-3	TRBV20-1	CSANDRGSTDTQYF	TGCAGTGCTAATGATCGGGGGAGCACAGATACGCAGTATTTT
TRBD1	.	TRBJ1-1	TRBV29-1	CSVARQGGTFF	TGCAGCGTTGCCAGACAGGGGGGAACTTTCTTT
.	.	TRBJ1-2	TRBV12-3/TRBV12-4	CASSLTYRDGYTF	TGTGCCAGCAGTCTGACCTACAGGGATGGCTACACCTTC
.	.	TRBJ1-6	TRBV28	CASSLLSSPLHF	TGTGCCAGCAGTTTGCTGAGTTCACCCCTCCACTTT
.	.	TRBJ1-1	TRBV18	CASSPRGGGSGTEAFF	TGTGCCAGCTCACCAAGGGGCGGAGGGTCGGGCACTGAAGCTTTCTTT
.	.	TRBJ1-5	TRBV28	CASSLGGIMQSDQPQHF	TGTGCCAGCAGTTTAGGGGGGATTATGCAGTCGGATCAGCCCCAGCATTTT
.	.	TRBJ1-2	TRBV2	CASRVAGDGYTF	TGTGCCAGCAGGGTGGCAGGGGACGGCTACACCTTC
.	.	TRBJ1-2	TRBV3-1/TRBV3-2	CASSRRGSGGGYTF	TGTGCCAGCAGCCGCCGGGGGTCCGGGGGAGGCTACACCTTC
TRBD1	few	TRBJ1-5	TRBV6-2/TRBV6-3	CASSPYQGAGQPQHF	TGTGCCAGCAGTCCCTATCAGGGGGCCGGGCAGCCCCAGCATTTT
TRBD1	.	TRBJ1-4	TRBV19	CASRGGTGIEKLFF	TGTGCCAGCCGGGGGGGGACAGGGATTGAAAAACTGTTTTTT
TRBD1	once	TRBJ1-2	TRBV28	CASSLVKTGRGGYTF	TGTGCCAGCAGCCTCGTCAAGACAGGGCGTGGCGGCTACACCTTC
TRBD1	.	TRBJ1-2	TRBV7-8	CASSSRQGAIYGYTF	TGTGCCAGCAGCTCTCGACAGGGGGCAATCTATGGCTACACCTTC
.	.	TRBJ1-1	TRBV6-5	CASSNTGWGTEAFF	TGTGCCAGCAGTAACACAGGGTGGGGCACTGAAGCTTTCTTT
.	once	TRBJ1-5	TRBV5-5	CASSSTAPEPQHF	TGTGCCAGCAGCTCTACAGCCCCAGAGCCCCAGCATTTT
.	.	TRBJ2-4	TRBV6-1	CASSEASLDAKNIQYF	TGTGCCAGCAGTGAAGCGAGCCTAGACGCCAAAAACATTCAGTACTTC
.	.	TRBJ1-1	TRBV5-1	CASLDFTNQGGTEAFF	TGCGCCAGCCTGGATTTTACAAATCAGGGAGGGACTGAAGCTTTCTTT
.	.	TRBJ2-1	TRBV7-3	CASSLRERTPNEQFF	TGTGCCAGCAGCTTAAGGGAAAGGACACCCAATGAGCAGTTCTTC
.	.	TRBJ2-1	TRBV28	CASSYKTYEQFF	TGTGCCAGCAGTTATAAAACATATGAGCAGTTCTTC
.	.	TRBJ1-3	TRBV4-2	CASSPGGPSSGNTIYF	TGTGCCAGCAGCCCTGGCGGCCCTAGCTCTGGAAACACCATATATTTT
.	.	TRBJ2-3	TRBV5-1	CASSLDQSDTQYF	TGCGCCAGCAGCTTGGACCAGTCTGATACGCAGTATTTT
TRBD2	.	TRBJ2-7	TRBV5-1	CASRPASGEISYEQYF	TGCGCCAGCAGACCCGCCAGCGGGGAGATCTCCTACGAGCAGTACTTC
.	.	TRBJ2-7	TRBV3-1/TRBV3-2	CASSQIGGDPPYEQYF	TGTGCCAGCAGCCAAATAGGAGGGGACCCCCCGTACGAGCAGTACTTC
TRBD1	.	TRBJ2-6	TRBV2	CASSQGGPGANVLTF	TGTGCCAGCAGTCAAGGGGGCCCTGGGGCCAACGTCCTGACTTTC
.	.	TRBJ1-2	TRBV12-3/TRBV12-4	CASAADYGYTF	TGTGCCAGCGCGGCGGACTATGGCTACACCTTC
.	few	TRBJ1-1	TRBV5-1	CASSLQGSLGTEAFF	TGCGCCAGCAGCCTGCAGGGTAGCCTAGGGACTGAAGCTTTCTTT
TRBD1	.	TRBJ1-6	TRBV19	CASSIYWDRGHSPLHF	TGTGCCAGTAGTATTTACTGGGACAGGGGGCATTCACCCCTCCACTTT